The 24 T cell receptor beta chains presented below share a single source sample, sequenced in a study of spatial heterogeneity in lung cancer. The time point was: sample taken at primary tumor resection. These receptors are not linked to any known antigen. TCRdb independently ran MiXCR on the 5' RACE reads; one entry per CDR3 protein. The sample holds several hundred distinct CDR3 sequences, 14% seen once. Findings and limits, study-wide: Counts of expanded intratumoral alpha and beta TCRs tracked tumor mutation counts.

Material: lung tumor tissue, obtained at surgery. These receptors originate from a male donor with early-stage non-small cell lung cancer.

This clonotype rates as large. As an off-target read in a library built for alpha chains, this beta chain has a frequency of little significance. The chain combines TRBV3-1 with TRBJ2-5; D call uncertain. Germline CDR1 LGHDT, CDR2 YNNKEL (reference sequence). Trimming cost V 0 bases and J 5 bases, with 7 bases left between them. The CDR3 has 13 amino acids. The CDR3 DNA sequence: TGTGCCAGCAGCCAAGATCTCGTTGAGACCCAGTACTTC. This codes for CASSQDLVETQYF.

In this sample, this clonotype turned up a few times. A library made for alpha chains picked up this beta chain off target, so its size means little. The CDR3 loop reads CASSPGQGSSPLHF. The CDR3 region has the DNA TGTGCCAGCAGCCCGGGACAGGGAAGCTCACCCCTCCACTTT. The chain uses TRBV3-1 and TRBJ1-6; 9 bases fit TRBD1. Germline CDR1 reads LGHDT; CDR2 reads YNNKEL (reference sequence). The V segment lost 4 bases and the J segment 10 bases; nucleotides outside the gene matches: 5. The CDR3 spans 14 residues.

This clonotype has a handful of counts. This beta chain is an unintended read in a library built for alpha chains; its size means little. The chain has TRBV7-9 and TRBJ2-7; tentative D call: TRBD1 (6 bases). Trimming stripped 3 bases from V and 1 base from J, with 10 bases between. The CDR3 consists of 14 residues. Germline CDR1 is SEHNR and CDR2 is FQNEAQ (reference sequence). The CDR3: CASSLDRPSYEQYF. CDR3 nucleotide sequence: TGTGCCAGCAGCTTGGACAGACCGTCCTACGAGCAGTACTTC.

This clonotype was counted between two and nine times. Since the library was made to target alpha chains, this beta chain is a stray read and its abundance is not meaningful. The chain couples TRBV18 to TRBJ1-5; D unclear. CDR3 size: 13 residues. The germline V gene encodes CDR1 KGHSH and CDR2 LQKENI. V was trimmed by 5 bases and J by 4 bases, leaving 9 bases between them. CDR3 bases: TGTGCCAGCTCAGTGGACGGGAATCAGCCCCAGCATTTT. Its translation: CASSVDGNQPQHF.

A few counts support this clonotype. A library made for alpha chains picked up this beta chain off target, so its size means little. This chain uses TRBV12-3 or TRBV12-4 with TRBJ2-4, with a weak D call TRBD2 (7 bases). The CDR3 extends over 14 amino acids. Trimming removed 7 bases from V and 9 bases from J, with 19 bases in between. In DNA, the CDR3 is TGTGCCAGCACTTTCTGGGGGGGCCGGGTCATTCAGTACTTC. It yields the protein CASTFWGGRVIQYF.

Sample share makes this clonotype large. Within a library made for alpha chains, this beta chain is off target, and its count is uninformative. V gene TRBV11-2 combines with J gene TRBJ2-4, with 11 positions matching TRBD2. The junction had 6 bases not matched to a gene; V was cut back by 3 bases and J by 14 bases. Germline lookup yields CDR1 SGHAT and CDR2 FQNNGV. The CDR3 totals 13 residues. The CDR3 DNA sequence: TGTGCCAGCAGCTTGGGGGCTAGCGGGAGGAAGTACTTC. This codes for CASSLGASGRKYF.

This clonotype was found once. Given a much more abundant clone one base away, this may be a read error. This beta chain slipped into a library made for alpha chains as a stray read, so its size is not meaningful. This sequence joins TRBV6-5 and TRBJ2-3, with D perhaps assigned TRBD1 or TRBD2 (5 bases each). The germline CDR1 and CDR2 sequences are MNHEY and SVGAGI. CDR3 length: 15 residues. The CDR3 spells CVSSYSGQSTDTQYF. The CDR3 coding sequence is TGTGTCAGCAGTTACTCGGGGCAAAGCACAGATACGCAGTATTTT.

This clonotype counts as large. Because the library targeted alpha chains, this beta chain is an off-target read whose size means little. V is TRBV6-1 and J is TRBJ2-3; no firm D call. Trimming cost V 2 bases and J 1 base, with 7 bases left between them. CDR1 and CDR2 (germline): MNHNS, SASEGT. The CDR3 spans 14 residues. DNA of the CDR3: TGTGCCAGCAGTGAATTCTGGGGCACAGATACGCAGTATTTT. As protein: CASSEFWGTDTQYF.

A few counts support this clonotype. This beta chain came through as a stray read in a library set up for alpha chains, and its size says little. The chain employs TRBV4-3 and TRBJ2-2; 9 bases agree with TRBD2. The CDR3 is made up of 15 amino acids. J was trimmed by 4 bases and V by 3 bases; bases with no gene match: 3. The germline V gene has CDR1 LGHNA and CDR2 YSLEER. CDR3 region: CASSQGLATTGELFF. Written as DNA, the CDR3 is TGCGCCAGCAGCCAGGGACTAGCTACCACCGGGGAGCTGTTTTTT.

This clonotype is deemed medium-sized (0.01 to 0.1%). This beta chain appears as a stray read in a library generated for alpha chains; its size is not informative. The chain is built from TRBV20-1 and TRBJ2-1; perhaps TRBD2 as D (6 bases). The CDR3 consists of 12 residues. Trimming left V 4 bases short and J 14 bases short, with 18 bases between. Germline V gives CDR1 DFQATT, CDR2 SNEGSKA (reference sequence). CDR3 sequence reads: CSAILTGRFEFF. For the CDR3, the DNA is TGCAGTGCTATCTTGACGGGGAGGTTCGAGTTCTTC.

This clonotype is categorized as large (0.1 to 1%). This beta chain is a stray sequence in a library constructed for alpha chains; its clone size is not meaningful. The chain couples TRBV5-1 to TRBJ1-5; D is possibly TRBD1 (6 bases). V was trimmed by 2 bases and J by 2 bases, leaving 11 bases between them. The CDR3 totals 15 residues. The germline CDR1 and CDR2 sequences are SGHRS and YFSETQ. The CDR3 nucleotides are TGCGCCAGCAGCTTTTCGGGGGCCGGCAATCAGCCCCAGCATTTT. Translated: CASSFSGAGNQPQHF.

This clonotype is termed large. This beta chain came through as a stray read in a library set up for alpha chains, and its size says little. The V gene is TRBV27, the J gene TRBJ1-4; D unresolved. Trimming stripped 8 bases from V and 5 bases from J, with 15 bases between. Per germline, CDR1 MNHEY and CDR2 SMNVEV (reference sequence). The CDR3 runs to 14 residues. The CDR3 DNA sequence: TGTGCCAGCTCCAAGCATGGCGGGAATGAAAAACTGTTTTTT. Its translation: CASSKHGGNEKLFF.

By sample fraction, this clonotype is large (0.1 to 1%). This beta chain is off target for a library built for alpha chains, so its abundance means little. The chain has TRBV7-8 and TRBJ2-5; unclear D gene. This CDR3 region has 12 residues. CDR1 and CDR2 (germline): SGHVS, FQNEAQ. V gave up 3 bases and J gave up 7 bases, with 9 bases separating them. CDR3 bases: TGTGCCAGCAGCTTGGTGCCTGGGACCCAGTACTTC. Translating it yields CASSLVPGTQYF.

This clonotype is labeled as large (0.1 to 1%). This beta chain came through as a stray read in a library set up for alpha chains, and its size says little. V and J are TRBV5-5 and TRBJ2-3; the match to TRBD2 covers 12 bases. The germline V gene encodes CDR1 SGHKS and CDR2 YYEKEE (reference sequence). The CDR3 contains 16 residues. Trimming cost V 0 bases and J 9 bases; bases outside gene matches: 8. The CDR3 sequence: CASSLELAGGPMTQYF. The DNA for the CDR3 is TGTGCCAGCAGCTTGGAACTAGCGGGGGGACCGATGACGCAGTATTTT.

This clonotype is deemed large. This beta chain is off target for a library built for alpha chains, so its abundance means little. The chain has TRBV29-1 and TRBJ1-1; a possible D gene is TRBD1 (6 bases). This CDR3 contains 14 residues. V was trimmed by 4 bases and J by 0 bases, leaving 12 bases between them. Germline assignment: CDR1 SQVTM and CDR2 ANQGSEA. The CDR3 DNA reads TGCAGCGTTGGGAGGGGACATTTGAACACTGAAGCTTTCTTT. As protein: CSVGRGHLNTEAFF.

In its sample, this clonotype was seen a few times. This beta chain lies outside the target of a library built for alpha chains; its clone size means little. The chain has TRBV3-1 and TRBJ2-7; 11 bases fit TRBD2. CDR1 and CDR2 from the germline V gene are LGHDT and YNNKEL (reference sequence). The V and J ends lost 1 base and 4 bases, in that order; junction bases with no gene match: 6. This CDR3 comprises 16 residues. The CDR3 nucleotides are TGTGCCAGCAGCCAAGCTCCACTAGCGGGAGAGTACGAGCAGTACTTC. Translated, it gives CASSQAPLAGEYEQYF.

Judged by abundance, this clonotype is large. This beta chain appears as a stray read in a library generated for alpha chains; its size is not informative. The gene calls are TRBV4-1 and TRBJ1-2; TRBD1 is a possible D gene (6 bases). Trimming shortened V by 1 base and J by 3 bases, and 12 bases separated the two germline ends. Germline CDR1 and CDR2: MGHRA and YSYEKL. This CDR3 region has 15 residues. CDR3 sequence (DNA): TGCGCCAGCAGCCAAGGCCCGGGGGCAGACTATGGCTACACCTTC. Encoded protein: CASSQGPGADYGYTF.

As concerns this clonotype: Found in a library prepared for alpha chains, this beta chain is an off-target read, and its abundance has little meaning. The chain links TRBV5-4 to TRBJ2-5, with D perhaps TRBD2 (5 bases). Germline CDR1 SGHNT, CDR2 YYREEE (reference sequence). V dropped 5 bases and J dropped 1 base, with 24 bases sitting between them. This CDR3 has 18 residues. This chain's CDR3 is CASRSGLRGPEIQETQYF. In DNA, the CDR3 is TGTGCCAGCAGATCTGGACTCCGGGGTCCAGAGATCCAAGAGACCCAGTACTTC.

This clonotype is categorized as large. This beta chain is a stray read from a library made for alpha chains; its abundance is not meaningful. CDR3 DNA: TGCAGTGCTAGTGGCAGGGGGCAGGCAGATACGCAGTATTTT. Translating gives CSASGRGQADTQYF. The rearrangement links TRBV20-1 to TRBJ2-3; 8 bases line up with TRBD1. Germline V gene data show CDR1 as DFQATT and CDR2 as SNEGSKA (reference sequence). The CDR3 extends over 14 amino acids. V gave up 3 bases and J gave up 4 bases; unmatched junction bases: 6.

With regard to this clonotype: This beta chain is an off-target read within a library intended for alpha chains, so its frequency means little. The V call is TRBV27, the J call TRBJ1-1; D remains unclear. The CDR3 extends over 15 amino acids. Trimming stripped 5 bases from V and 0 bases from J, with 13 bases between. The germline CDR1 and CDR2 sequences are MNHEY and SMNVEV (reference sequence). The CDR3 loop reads CASSTPGVLNTEAFF. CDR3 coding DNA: TGTGCCAGCAGTACCCCTGGGGTGTTGAACACTGAAGCTTTCTTT.

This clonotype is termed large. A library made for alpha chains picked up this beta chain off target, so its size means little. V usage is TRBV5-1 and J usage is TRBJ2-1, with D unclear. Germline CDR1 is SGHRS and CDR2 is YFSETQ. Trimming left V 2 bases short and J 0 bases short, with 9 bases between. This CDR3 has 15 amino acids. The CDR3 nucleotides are TGCGCCAGCAGCTTCCAACAGATCTCCTACAATGAGCAGTTCTTC. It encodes CASSFQQISYNEQFF.

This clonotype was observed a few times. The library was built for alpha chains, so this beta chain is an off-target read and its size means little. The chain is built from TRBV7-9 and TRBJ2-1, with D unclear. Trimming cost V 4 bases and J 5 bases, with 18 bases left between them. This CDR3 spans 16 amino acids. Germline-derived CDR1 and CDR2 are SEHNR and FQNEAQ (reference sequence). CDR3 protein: CASSSSWPAWNNEQFF. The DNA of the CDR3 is TGTGCCAGCAGCTCTTCCTGGCCCGCCTGGAACAATGAGCAGTTCTTC.

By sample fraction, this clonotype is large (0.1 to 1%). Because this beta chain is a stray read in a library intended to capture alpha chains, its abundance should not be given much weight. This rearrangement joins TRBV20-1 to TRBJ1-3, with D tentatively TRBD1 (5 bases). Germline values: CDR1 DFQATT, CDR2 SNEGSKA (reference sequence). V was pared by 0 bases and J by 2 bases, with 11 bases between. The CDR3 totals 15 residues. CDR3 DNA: TGCAGTGCTAGAGATCCGAGGGACCCTGGAAACACCATATATTTT. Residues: CSARDPRDPGNTIYF.

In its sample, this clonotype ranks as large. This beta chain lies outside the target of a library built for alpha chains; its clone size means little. The CDR3 protein is CASSLSSRGGELFF. In nucleotides, the CDR3 is TGTGCCAGCAGCTTATCATCCCGAGGCGGGGAGCTGTTTTTT. The rearrangement joins TRBV7-9 to TRBJ2-2, with D unresolved. V was clipped by 2 bases and J by 7 bases, with 11 bases between them. The CDR3 consists of 14 residues. The germline V gene encodes CDR1 SEHNR and CDR2 FQNEAQ (reference sequence).